The 20 T cell receptor beta chains reported below all come from one sample, sequenced in a study of T cells in Graves' hyperthyroidism and ophthalmopathy (dated by TCRdb to the late 2010s). Receptor libraries were prepared by multiplex PCR. The sequencer was an Illumina HiSeq 2000. The TCR beta CDR3 regions were amplified from RNA transcripts. For the first round of RT-PCR on the TCR CDR3, the HTBI primer set was used together with the Qiagen OneStep RT-PCR kit. Using fastp at Q25 and MiXCR, TCRdb reprocessed the public reads and kept productive beta chains. All rows with the same CDR3 protein become a single entry with the most common DNA and genes. The sample yields 300,000 to 350,000 distinct CDR3 sequences; around a sixth were counted once. Approximately 49% of the sample belongs to the ten largest clones. The sequenced sample consisted of blood. The receptor set was obtained from a woman aged 45-60 years with Graves' hyperthyroidism.

The chain combines TRBV19 with TRBJ1-1; D is uncertain. Germline V lookup: CDR1 LNHDA, CDR2 SQIVND (reference sequence). V shed 6 bases and J shed 0 bases, with 8 bases lying between them. This CDR3 is 13 amino acids long. The CDR3 region is CASRKLMNTEAFF. Written as DNA, the CDR3 is TGTGCCAGTAGGAAACTCATGAACACTGAAGCTTTCTTT.

J is TRBJ2-7 and V is TRBV6-2 or TRBV6-3, with 11 bases lining up with TRBD2. The V and J ends lost 6 bases and 2 bases, in that order; junction bases with no gene match: 3. The CDR3 consists of 14 residues. Germline CDR1 MNHEY, CDR2 SVGEGT. Here the CDR3 reads CASRGLADPYEQYV. The DNA of the CDR3 is TGTGCCAGCAGGGGACTAGCGGACCCCTACGAGCAGTACGTC.

V is TRBV20-1 and J is TRBJ2-4; 11 nucleotides align to TRBD2. The V segment lost 5 bases and the J segment 5 bases; nucleotides outside the gene matches: 8. The CDR3 spans 15 residues. Germline assignment: CDR1 DFQATT and CDR2 SNEGSKA (reference sequence). The CDR3 sequence is CSARLAGLDQNIQYF. The CDR3 DNA reads TGCAGTGCTCGACTAGCGGGACTAGACCAAAACATTCAGTACTTC.

This clonotype turned up a few times. The chain couples TRBV6-6 to TRBJ2-1, with unresolved D. V was pared by 1 base and J by 11 bases, with 6 bases between. In germline, CDR1 is MNHNY, CDR2 SVGAGI (reference sequence). CDR3 length: 11 amino acids. The CDR3 loop is CASSYLQKQFF. The CDR3 DNA follows: TGTGCCAGCAGTTACTTGCAAAAGCAGTTCTTC.

Ten or more counts support this clonotype. This sequence joins TRBV5-1 and TRBJ2-1; weak D call: TRBD2 (5 bases). V lost 2 bases, J lost 1 base, and 10 bases lay in between. The germline gives CDR1 SGHRS, CDR2 YFSETQ. CDR3 length: 15 amino acids. The CDR3 region has the DNA TGCGCCAGCAGCTTAGGGTGGGAGTCCTACAATGAGCAGTTCTTC. The encoded protein is CASSLGWESYNEQFF.

This clonotype was detected many times. V and J are TRBV20-1 and TRBJ2-5, with 11 bases that match TRBD2. The germline V gene encodes CDR1 DFQATT and CDR2 SNEGSKA (reference sequence). Unmatched junction bases numbered 8, after V lost 3 bases and J lost 2 bases. The CDR3 consists of 16 residues. CDR3 in DNA: TGCAGTGCTAGTAGTCTAGCGGGGGGCAAACAAGAGACCCAGTACTTC. It translates to CSASSLAGGKQETQYF.

The chain combines TRBV29-1 with TRBJ2-1, with 7 bases that match TRBD2. The germline gives CDR1 SQVTM, CDR2 ANQGSEA. J gave up 4 bases and V 1 base, and 13 bases lay outside the gene matches. The CDR3 sequence is 17 residues long. CDR3 nucleotides: TGCAGCGTTGAAGGGACCACTAGGCGGGAGAGGTACAATGAGCAGTTCTTC. Its translation is CSVEGTTRRERYNEQFF.

The V gene is TRBV20-1, the J gene TRBJ1-2; 10 nucleotides align to TRBD1. The CDR3 totals 17 residues. Germline CDR1 is DFQATT and CDR2 is SNEGSKA (reference sequence). The V segment lost 0 bases and the J segment 4 bases; nucleotides outside the gene matches: 11. CDR3 bases: TGCAGTGCTAGAGATTCGGGGACAGGGGACTTTCGCTATGGCTACACCTTC. As protein: CSARDSGTGDFRYGYTF.

This clonotype was seen repeatedly, ten times or more. The chain carries TRBV18 and TRBJ2-5, with D perhaps TRBD1 (6 bases). CDR3 length equals 15 residues. Trimming left V 2 bases short and J 2 bases short, with 12 bases between. In germline, CDR1 is KGHSH, CDR2 LQKENI. Here the CDR3 DNA reads TGTGCCAGCTCACCAGAGCTAGGACAGCAAGAGACCCAGTACTTC. Its translation: CASSPELGQQETQYF. The full variable domain, rest sourced from reference TRBV18 and TRBJ2-5, is NAGVMQNPRHLVRRRGQEARLRCSPMKGHSHVYWYRQLPEEGLKFMVYLQKENIIDESGMPKERFSAEFPKEGPSILRIQQVVRGDSAAYFCASSPELGQQETQYFGPGTRLLVL.

The genes are TRBV7-9 and TRBJ2-2; D might be TRBD1 (6 bases). V was trimmed by 5 bases and J by 4 bases, leaving 14 bases between them. This CDR3 comprises 15 residues. The germline V gene encodes CDR1 SEHNR and CDR2 FQNEAQ (reference sequence). CDR3 sequence reads: CASSPGQKPTGELFF. CDR3 DNA: TGTGCCAGCAGCCCCGGACAGAAACCCACCGGGGAGCTGTTTTTT.

V and J are TRBV10-3 and TRBJ2-7, with D possibly matching TRBD1 (6 bases). Between the trimmed V and J ends, which lost 2 bases and 2 bases, there was a span of 10 bases. This CDR3 has 14 amino acids. Per the germline V gene, CDR1 is ENHRY and CDR2 is SYGVKD. The CDR3 loop reads CAISERDTAYEQYF. CDR3 coding DNA: TGTGCCATCAGTGAGAGGGACACCGCCTACGAGCAGTACTTC.

Concerning this clonotype: Being one base from a much bigger clone, this may be a read error. This chain joins TRBV12-3 or TRBV12-4 and TRBJ2-7; D not certain. The CDR3 has 13 residues. V was pared by 8 bases and J by 1 base, with 12 bases between. Here the CDR3 DNA reads TGTGCCAGCTCCAAAAGTGCGTCCTACGAGCAGTACGTC. This sequence encodes CASSKSASYEQYV.

For this clonotype: Given a much more abundant clone one base away, this may be a read error. V and J are TRBV11-2 and TRBJ2-1, with D unresolved. V was clipped by 2 bases and J by 9 bases, with 11 bases between them. The germline V gene encodes CDR1 SGHAT and CDR2 FQNNGV. The CDR3 consists of 13 residues. The CDR3 spells CASSLQERLEQFF. The CDR3 DNA reads TGTGCCAGCAGCTTACAGGAGAGACTTGAGCAGTTCTTC.

This clonotype was counted at least ten times. This chain joins TRBV7-3 and TRBJ2-1; 9 nucleotides line up with TRBD2. The CDR3 is 18 residues long. Germline CDR1 and CDR2: SGHTA and FQGTGA. The V and J ends lost 0 bases and 3 bases, in that order; junction bases with no gene match: 9. For the CDR3, the DNA is TGTGCCAGCAGCTTAACGTTTGGCGGGAGGGCCATCTACAATGAGCAGTTCTTC. Its translation is CASSLTFGGRAIYNEQFF.

The chain joins TRBV20-1 to TRBJ2-7; 11 nucleotides align to TRBD2. The V gene end was trimmed by 0 bases and the J gene end by 0 bases; junction bases not matched to a gene: 7. This CDR3 spans 17 amino acids. Germline CDR1 is DFQATT and CDR2 is SNEGSKA (reference sequence). The CDR3 is CSAREGLAEADSYEQYF. The DNA for the CDR3 is TGCAGTGCTAGAGAGGGACTAGCGGAAGCCGACTCCTACGAGCAGTACTTC.

Ten or more counts support this clonotype. The rearrangement links TRBV9 to TRBJ2-3; D might be TRBD1 (6 bases). This CDR3 has 15 residues. Germline V gene data show CDR1 as SGDLS and CDR2 as YYNGEE. Deletions cut 0 bases from V and 0 bases from J, with 8 bases between. The CDR3 reads CASSVGGLSTDTQYF. The CDR3 DNA reads TGTGCCAGCAGCGTAGGGGGGCTAAGCACAGATACGCAGTATTTT.

This clonotype was counted many times. This rearrangement joins TRBV28 to TRBJ1-5, with a possible D match to TRBD1 (5 bases). This CDR3 spans 14 amino acids. The ends were cut back, 2 bases at V and 4 bases at J, with 9 bases in the middle. Germline V gene lookup returns CDR1 MDHEN and CDR2 SYDVKM. In DNA form, the CDR3 reads TGTGCCAGCAGTTTAGCTAGACAGAATCAGCCCCAGCATTTT. Protein sequence: CASSLARQNQPQHF.

The rearrangement uses TRBV19 and TRBJ2-7; 7 bases align to TRBD2. The CDR3 covers 15 residues. V shed 6 bases, J shed 3 bases, and the junction held 11 bases outside the gene matches. Per germline, CDR1 LNHDA and CDR2 SQIVND (reference sequence). The CDR3 sequence: CASSPGEGGLYEQYF. CDR3 DNA sequence: TGTGCCAGTAGCCCCGGGGAGGGAGGACTCTACGAGCAGTACTTC.

The rearrangement uses TRBV7-8 and TRBJ2-1, with D hard to call. Trimming pared 3 bases from V and 2 bases from J, leaving 8 bases between. Per the germline V gene, CDR1 is SGHVS and CDR2 is FQNEAQ. CDR3 length: 14 residues. DNA of the CDR3: TGTGCCAGCAGCTTCTCTATAGCCTACAATGAGCAGTTCTTC. Protein sequence: CASSFSIAYNEQFF.

The V gene is TRBV7-9, the J gene TRBJ1-5; 10 bases are a match to TRBD1. CDR3 size: 15 residues. Germline V gene data show CDR1 as SEHNR and CDR2 as FQNEAQ (reference sequence). The trim removed 4 bases at V and 5 bases at J, leaving 5 bases unmatched. Here the CDR3 reads CASSSDRGQDQPQHF. Written as DNA, the CDR3 is TGTGCCAGCAGCTCCGACAGGGGGCAGGATCAGCCCCAGCATTTT.